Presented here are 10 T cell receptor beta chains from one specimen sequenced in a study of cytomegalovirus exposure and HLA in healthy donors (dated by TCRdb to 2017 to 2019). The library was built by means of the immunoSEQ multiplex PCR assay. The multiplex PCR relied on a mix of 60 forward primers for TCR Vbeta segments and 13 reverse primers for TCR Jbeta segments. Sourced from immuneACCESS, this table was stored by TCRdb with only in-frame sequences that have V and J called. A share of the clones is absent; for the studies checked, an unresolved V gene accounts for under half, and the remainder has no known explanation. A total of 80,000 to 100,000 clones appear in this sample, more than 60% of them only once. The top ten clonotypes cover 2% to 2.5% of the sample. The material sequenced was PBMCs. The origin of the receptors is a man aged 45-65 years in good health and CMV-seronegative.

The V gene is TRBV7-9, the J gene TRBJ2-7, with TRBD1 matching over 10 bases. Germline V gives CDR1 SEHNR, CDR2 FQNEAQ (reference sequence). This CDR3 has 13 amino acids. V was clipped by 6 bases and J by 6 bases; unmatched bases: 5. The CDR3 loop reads CASRETGGIEQYF. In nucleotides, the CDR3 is TGTGCCAGCAGGGAGACAGGGGGCATCGAGCAGTACTTC.

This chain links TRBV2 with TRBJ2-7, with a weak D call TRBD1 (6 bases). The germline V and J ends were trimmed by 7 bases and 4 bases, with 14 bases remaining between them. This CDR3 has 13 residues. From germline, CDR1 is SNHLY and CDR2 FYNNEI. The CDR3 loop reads CASISRGRYEQYF. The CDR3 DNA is TGTGCCAGCATTTCCAGGGGTCGTTACGAGCAGTACTTC.

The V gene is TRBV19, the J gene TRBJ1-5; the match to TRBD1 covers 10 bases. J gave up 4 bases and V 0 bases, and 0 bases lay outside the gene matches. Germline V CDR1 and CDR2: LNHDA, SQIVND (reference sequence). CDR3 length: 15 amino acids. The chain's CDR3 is CASSIEGQGNQPQHF. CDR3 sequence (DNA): TGTGCCAGTAGTATAGAGGGACAGGGGAATCAGCCCCAGCATTTT.

CDR3 in DNA: TGTGCCAGTGGGGAGGTATACAATCAGCCCCAGCATTTT. This sequence encodes CASGEVYNQPQHF. The chain carries TRBV19 and TRBJ1-5; D uncertain. The germline V gene encodes CDR1 LNHDA and CDR2 SQIVND (reference sequence). The CDR3 is made up of 13 amino acids. Trimming pared 8 bases from V and 3 bases from J, leaving 11 bases between.

Here the CDR3 reads CASSDAGRLTDTQYF. The DNA of the CDR3 is TGTGCCAGCAGTGACGCCGGGAGACTAACAGATACGCAGTATTTT. The rearrangement links TRBV25-1 to TRBJ2-3; D might be TRBD2 (6 bases). With 3 bases removed from V and 3 bases from J, the gap between germline ends came to 13 bases. This CDR3 spans 15 amino acids. From germline, CDR1 is MGHDK and CDR2 SYGVNS.

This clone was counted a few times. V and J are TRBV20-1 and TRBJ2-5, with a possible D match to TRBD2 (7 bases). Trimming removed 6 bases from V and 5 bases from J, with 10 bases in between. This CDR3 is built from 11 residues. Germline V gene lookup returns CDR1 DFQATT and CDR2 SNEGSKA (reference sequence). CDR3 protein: CSAEGGETQYF. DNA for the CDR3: TGCAGTGCGGAGGGGGGGGAGACCCAGTACTTC.

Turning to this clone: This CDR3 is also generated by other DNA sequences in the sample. This chain's CDR3 is CASSLRGSEYGYTF. The CDR3 bases are TGTGCCAGCAGCCTCCGGGGTTCGGAATACGGCTACACCTTC. V and J are TRBV13 and TRBJ1-2; D call uncertain. This CDR3 spans 14 amino acids. V dropped 5 bases and J dropped 8 bases, with 18 bases sitting between them. Per germline, CDR1 PRHDT and CDR2 FYEKMQ (reference sequence). Looking up the rest from reference TRBV13 and TRBJ1-2 gives the full variable domain: AAGVIQSPRHLIKEKRETATLKCYPIPRHDTVYWYQQGPGQDPQFLISFYEKMQSDKGSIPDRFSAQQFSDYHSELNMSSLELGDSALYFCASSLRGSEYGYTFGSGTRLTVV.

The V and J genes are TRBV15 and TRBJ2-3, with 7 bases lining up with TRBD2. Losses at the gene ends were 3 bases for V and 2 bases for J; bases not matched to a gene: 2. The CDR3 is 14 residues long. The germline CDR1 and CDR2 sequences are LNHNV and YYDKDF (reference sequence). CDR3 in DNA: TGTGCCACCAGCAGCCTAGCGGACACAGATACGCAGTATTTT. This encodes CATSSLADTDTQYF. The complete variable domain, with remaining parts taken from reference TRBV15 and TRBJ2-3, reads DAMVIQNPRYQVTQFGKPVTLSCSQTLNHNVMYWYQQKSSQAPKLLFHYYDKDFNNEADTPDNFQSRRPNTSFCFLDIRSPGLGDTAMYLCATSSLADTDTQYFGPGTRLTVL.

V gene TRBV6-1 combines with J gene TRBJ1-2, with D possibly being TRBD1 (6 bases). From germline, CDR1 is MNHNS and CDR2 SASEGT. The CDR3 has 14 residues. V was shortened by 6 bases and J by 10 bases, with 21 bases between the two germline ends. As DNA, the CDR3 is TGTGCCAGCAGCGACAACAGGGAGTCCTCTGACTACACCTTC. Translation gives CASSDNRESSDYTF.

Written as DNA, the CDR3 is TGTGCCAGCAGCTTAGGGCTCGGGGGAGGGTACGAGCAGTACTTC. Its translation is CASSLGLGGGYEQYF. The chain links TRBV7-2 to TRBJ2-7; TRBD2 agrees at 7 bases. Germline V gene data show CDR1 as SGHTA and CDR2 as FQGNSA. The CDR3 extends over 15 amino acids. The V gene end was trimmed by 1 base and the J gene end by 4 bases; junction bases not matched to a gene: 7.